One sample yielded the 19 T cell receptor beta chains listed below, sequenced in a study of blood T cell repertoires in COVID-19. Libraries were prepared by immunoSEQ multiplex PCR; TCRdb keeps only in-frame clonotypes and omits some of them. The table lists 150,000 to 200,000 clones, approximately 83% of them singletons, with over 4% in the top ten. Specimen: PBMCs or T cells enriched from blood (not recorded which). Receptor source: a man between 65 and 85 years old who had been exposed to COVID-19.

This sequence joins TRBV2 and TRBJ2-7; D gene ambiguous. Germline values: CDR1 SNHLY, CDR2 FYNNEI. The CDR3 totals 12 residues. With 7 bases removed from V and 2 bases from J, the gap between germline ends came to 9 bases. CDR3 sequence: CASISVPYEQYF. DNA of the CDR3: TGTGCCAGCATTTCGGTCCCCTACGAGCAGTACTTC.

The V and J genes are TRBV3-1 (or the pseudogene TRBV3-2) and TRBJ1-1; a possible D gene is TRBD1 (5 bases). CDR3 length: 14 amino acids. V was trimmed by 5 bases and J by 10 bases, leaving 20 bases between them. CDR1 and CDR2 from the germline V gene are LGHDT and YNNKEL (reference sequence). The CDR3: CASSSLGGERVAFF. The DNA for the CDR3 is TGTGCCAGCAGCTCGCTGGGGGGTGAGAGAGTAGCTTTCTTT.

V is TRBV6-5 and J is TRBJ1-5; 7 bases fit TRBD1. The CDR3 runs to 14 residues. The trim removed 2 bases at V and 5 bases at J, leaving 3 bases unmatched. CDR1 and CDR2 from the germline V gene are MNHEY and SVGAGI. This CDR3 is CASSYRQGYQPQHF. For the CDR3, the DNA is TGTGCCAGCAGTTACCGACAGGGCTATCAGCCCCAGCATTTT.

The chain uses TRBV6-5 and TRBJ2-7, with 13 bases aligning to TRBD2. This CDR3 has 14 amino acids. Germline-derived CDR1 and CDR2 are MNHEY and SVGAGI. The V and J ends lost 6 bases and 5 bases, in that order; junction bases with no gene match: 4. The CDR3 DNA reads TGTGCCAGCAGGGGTACTAGCGGGGGGGACGAGCAGTACTTC. It codes for CASRGTSGGDEQYF.

The genes are TRBV19 and TRBJ1-5; D unclear. V shed 7 bases and J shed 6 bases, with 10 bases lying between them. The CDR3 has 12 residues. Per the germline V gene, CDR1 is LNHDA and CDR2 is SQIVND (reference sequence). This CDR3 is CASMHGAQPQHF. The CDR3 bases are TGTGCCAGTATGCACGGAGCTCAGCCCCAGCATTTT.

CDR3 protein: CATSAKGQGNSPLHF. The CDR3 nucleotides are TGTGCCACCAGCGCTAAAGGACAGGGAAATTCACCCCTCCACTTT. The rearrangement uses TRBV15 and TRBJ1-6; 8 nucleotides align to TRBD1. Looked up from germline, CDR1 is LNHNV and CDR2 is YYDKDF (reference sequence). The CDR3 sequence is 15 residues long. Unmatched junction bases numbered 7, after V lost 5 bases and J lost 7 bases.

The J gene is TRBJ2-4, the V gene TRBV7-2; weak D call: TRBD1 (6 bases). The V and J ends lost 0 bases and 5 bases respectively, with 11 bases between them. This CDR3 region has 15 residues. CDR1 SGHTA and CDR2 FQGNSA come from the germline V gene. CDR3 residues: CASSLAWGRQNIQYF. CDR3 nucleotide sequence: TGTGCCAGCAGCTTAGCGTGGGGGCGTCAAAACATTCAGTACTTC.

This chain links TRBV28 with TRBJ2-7, with TRBD1 matching 10 bases. The germline V gene has CDR1 MDHEN and CDR2 SYDVKM. V dropped 3 bases and J dropped 6; count of bases not matched to a gene: 8. The CDR3 totals 15 residues. CDR3: CASSFLGTGVSEQYF. The DNA of the CDR3 is TGTGCCAGCAGTTTCTTGGGGACAGGGGTGTCCGAGCAGTACTTC.

The rearrangement links TRBV2 to TRBJ2-7; 11 bases match TRBD1. Trimming took 7 bases from V and 6 from J; bases not matched to a gene: 11. Germline V gene sequence: CDR1 SNHLY, CDR2 FYNNEI. The CDR3 loop spans 15 amino acids. The CDR3 DNA sequence: TGTGCCAGCACCGAGGGGACAGGGGGTTTCAGCGAGCAGTACTTC. It yields the protein CASTEGTGGFSEQYF.

Regarding this clone: The sample has other DNA sequences that encode this CDR3 too. The chain links TRBV7-2 to TRBJ2-1; 10 bases fit TRBD2. The CDR3 length is 16 residues. Per the germline V gene, CDR1 is SGHTA and CDR2 is FQGNSA. Germline trimming cut 6 bases from V and 5 bases from J; bases unmatched to any gene: 10. CDR3 nucleotide sequence: TGTGCCAGCAGTTCCGGTCGGACTAGCGGAGACAATGAGCAGTTCTTC. The encoded protein is CASSSGRTSGDNEQFF.

V usage is TRBV20-1 and J usage is TRBJ2-5, with 12 bases fitting TRBD2. The CDR3 is made up of 15 amino acids. From germline, CDR1 is DFQATT and CDR2 SNEGSKA (reference sequence). After removal of 3 bases from V and 5 bases from J, the junction contained 7 bases not matched to a gene. The CDR3 DNA follows: TGCAGTGCTAGTAGACTAGCGGGAGCTCGGGAGACCCAGTACTTC. Translated: CSASRLAGARETQYF.

The chain carries TRBV7-9 and TRBJ1-1; unclear D gene. The V and J ends lost 1 base and 3 bases respectively, with 12 bases between them. This CDR3 region has 15 residues. Germline V gene data show CDR1 as SEHNR and CDR2 as FQNEAQ (reference sequence). CDR3 DNA sequence: TGTGCCAGCAGCTTAGAGCAGGTTGCGTACACTGAAGCTTTCTTT. It is translated as CASSLEQVAYTEAFF.

This CDR3 is CASSWDMYYGYTF. The CDR3 nucleotides are TGCGCCAGCAGCTGGGACATGTACTATGGCTACACCTTC. This chain connects TRBV5-1 to TRBJ1-2; D might be TRBD1 (6 bases). The CDR3 loop spans 13 amino acids. CDR1 and CDR2 from the germline V gene are SGHRS and YFSETQ. Trimming stripped 3 bases from V and 3 bases from J, with 9 bases between. The full variable domain, with the rest looked up from reference TRBV5-1 and TRBJ1-2, is KAGVTQTPRYLIKTRGQQVTLSCSPISGHRSVSWYQQTPGQGLQFLFEYFSETQRNKGNFPGRFSGRQFSNSRSEMNVSTLELGDSALYLCASSWDMYYGYTFGSGTRLTVV.

The rearrangement joins TRBV6-2 or TRBV6-3 to TRBJ2-7; TRBD2 matches at 9 bases. V shed 4 bases and J 7 bases; nucleotides not matched to a gene: 11. There are 15 residues in the CDR3. Germline loops: CDR1 MNHEY, CDR2 SVGEGT. The DNA of the CDR3 is TGTGCCAGCAGTTCCCGGGGACTAGCCGTTGGGGAGCAGTACTTC. Translating gives CASSSRGLAVGEQYF.

This chain connects TRBV7-6 to TRBJ2-3, with 7 bases matching TRBD2. CDR1 and CDR2 from the germline V gene are SGHVS and FNYEAQ. This CDR3 is built from 15 residues. Trimming cost V 2 bases and J 9 bases; bases outside gene matches: 11. CDR3 region: CASSLLADTSPTQYF. CDR3 nucleotides: TGTGCCAGCAGCTTACTAGCGGATACCTCCCCGACGCAGTATTTT.

A single count supports this clone. This sequence joins TRBV9 and TRBJ1-1, with D perhaps TRBD1 (5 bases). Between the trimmed V and J ends, which lost 3 bases and 3 bases, there was a span of 15 bases. The germline V gene encodes CDR1 SGDLS and CDR2 YYNGEE. This CDR3 has 15 residues. CDR3: CASSDNGAGDTEAFF. The CDR3 bases are TGTGCCAGCAGCGATAATGGCGCGGGGGACACTGAAGCTTTCTTT.

The chain joins TRBV18 to TRBJ1-1; TRBD1 aligns across 12 bases. V lost 7 bases to trimming and J lost 6 bases; unmatched junction nucleotides: 12. CDR3 length: 16 residues. Germline V lookup: CDR1 KGHSH, CDR2 LQKENI. DNA of the CDR3: TGTGCCAGCTTTCGCGGGACAGGGGGCGCAACCGCTGAAGCTTTCTTT. Translating it yields CASFRGTGGATAEAFF.

The V gene is TRBV7-2, the J gene TRBJ1-2; D unresolved. In germline, CDR1 is SGHTA, CDR2 FQGNSA. The CDR3 length is 14 residues. Trimming left V 5 bases short and J 4 bases short, with 14 bases between. CDR3 region: CASSRDTAVYGYTF. DNA for the CDR3: TGTGCCAGCAGCAGAGACACAGCGGTCTATGGCTACACCTTC.

This clone was seen only once. V gene TRBV29-1 combines with J gene TRBJ1-2; D is ambiguous. CDR1 SQVTM and CDR2 ANQGSEA come from the germline V gene. This CDR3 comprises 12 residues. The V end was cut by 7 bases, the J end by 3 bases, with 12 bases between. CDR3 residues: CSDGGLDYGYTF. Here the CDR3 DNA reads TGCAGCGACGGCGGGCTGGACTATGGCTACACCTTC.